Following are 25 T cell receptor beta chains from one sample sequenced in a study of OX40 agonist ivuxolimab in advanced cancers. Libraries came from the immunoSEQ multiplex PCR assay. Here the immuneACCESS table is served through TCRdb, limited to in-frame sequences with V and J called. Missing clones are a known gap in these copies; in checked studies unresolved V genes cover under half, and the rest lacks a known reason. Present in this sample are tens of thousands of clones, roughly nine tenths of which were seen just once. The top ten clones comprise about an eighth of the sample. The starting material was CD4+ or CD8+ T cells sorted from blood, obtained in a trial of the OX40 agonist ivuxolimab. These receptors were collected from an adult with an advanced solid tumor such as melanoma, head and neck, liver or kidney cancer.

This chain connects TRBV4-1 to TRBJ1-5; D gene unclear. The germline CDR1 and CDR2 sequences are MGHRA and YSYEKL. V was pared by 7 bases and J by 1 base, with 14 bases between. This CDR3 is 15 amino acids long. In DNA, the CDR3 is TGCGCCAGCACCCCAGGAGCTTCGAGCAATCAGCCCCAGCATTTT. Its protein is CASTPGASSNQPQHF.

This rearrangement joins TRBV7-3 to TRBJ1-1, with 9 bases matching TRBD1. The CDR3 is made up of 14 amino acids. The germline CDR1 and CDR2 sequences are SGHTA and FQGTGA. Unmatched junction bases numbered 7, after V lost 5 bases and J lost 6 bases. The CDR3 sequence is CASSVGQGLSEAFF. CDR3 nucleotides: TGTGCCAGCAGCGTTGGACAGGGGTTATCTGAAGCTTTCTTT.

The V call is TRBV28, the J call TRBJ1-1; D call uncertain. The CDR3 is made up of 15 amino acids. Germline CDR1 and CDR2: MDHEN and SYDVKM. The ends were cut back, 1 base at V and 4 bases at J, with 13 bases in the middle. The CDR3 here is CASSLSLGRFTEAFF. CDR3 sequence (DNA): TGTGCCAGCAGTTTATCCCTCGGGAGATTCACTGAAGCTTTCTTT.

This sequence joins TRBV5-1 and TRBJ2-7; D is unclear. Trimming took off 1 base at V and 3 bases at J, with 8 bases between the two ends. Germline V gene lookup returns CDR1 SGHRS and CDR2 YFSETQ. The CDR3 covers 13 residues. The CDR3 spells CASSLSDGYEQYF. In DNA, the CDR3 is TGCGCCAGCAGCTTGTCGGACGGCTACGAGCAGTACTTC.

V gene TRBV9 combines with J gene TRBJ2-7; 10 nucleotides align to TRBD1. The V segment lost 4 bases and the J segment 2 bases; nucleotides outside the gene matches: 9. This CDR3 is built from 16 residues. Germline V gene data show CDR1 as SGDLS and CDR2 as YYNGEE. Written as DNA, the CDR3 is TGTGCCAGCAGCTACCCGGACAGGGGGAGGGCCTACGAGCAGTACTTC. This gives the protein CASSYPDRGRAYEQYF.

This clone was seen only a few times. The V call is TRBV7-9, the J call TRBJ1-6; 10 nucleotides line up with TRBD1. V lost 1 base, J lost 7 bases, and 4 bases stayed unmatched. Germline CDR1 and CDR2: SEHNR and FQNEAQ (reference sequence). This CDR3 has 16 residues. CDR3 amino acids: CASSLETGGGNSPLHF. Here the CDR3 DNA reads TGTGCCAGCAGCTTAGAGACAGGGGGCGGAAATTCACCCCTCCACTTT.

V is TRBV5-6 and J is TRBJ2-5; no clear D gene. The CDR3 contains 14 residues. V lost 7 bases to trimming and J lost 2 bases, with 15 bases between them. Germline assignment: CDR1 SGHDT and CDR2 YYEEEE. The CDR3 DNA reads as TGTGCCAGCGAGGTGAGCAGACGGCAAGAGACCCAGTACTTC. Its protein is CASEVSRRQETQYF.

This chain connects TRBV2 to TRBJ2-3, with D unclear. The CDR3 sequence is 12 residues long. Germline CDR1 reads SNHLY; CDR2 reads FYNNEI. Trimming removed 5 bases at V and 10 bases at J, with 13 bases between. The CDR3 DNA is TGTGCCAGCAGTCAGCAAGGAAGGGCGCAGTATTTT. The encoded protein is CASSQQGRAQYF.

The chain is built from TRBV15 and TRBJ2-5; no clear D. The CDR3 totals 13 residues. V lost 3 bases, J lost 3 bases, and 8 bases lay in between. Germline V gene sequence: CDR1 LNHNV, CDR2 YYDKDF (reference sequence). The CDR3, as DNA: TGTGCCACCAGCAGCCAGATAAAAGAGACCCAGTACTTC. As protein: CATSSQIKETQYF.

The rearrangement joins TRBV6-5 to TRBJ1-2, with 10 positions matching TRBD1. The germline gives CDR1 MNHEY, CDR2 SVGAGI. The CDR3 spans 15 residues. The V gene end was trimmed by 6 bases and the J gene end by 1 base; junction bases not matched to a gene: 5. The CDR3 sequence: CASSRQGAFNYGYTF. CDR3 nucleotides: TGTGCCAGCAGCCGACAGGGGGCTTTTAACTATGGCTACACCTTC.

The chain recombines TRBV5-1 with TRBJ2-3, with D tentatively TRBD2 (5 bases). Germline CDR1 SGHRS, CDR2 YFSETQ. V lost 4 bases and J lost 5, with 17 bases in between. The CDR3 covers 15 residues. CDR3 protein: CASSQDLGSGDTQYF. As DNA, the CDR3 is TGCGCCAGCAGCCAGGACTTAGGCTCGGGAGATACGCAGTATTTT.

The chain has TRBV10-2 and TRBJ2-1, with TRBD2 matching over 11 bases. With 4 bases clipped from V and 7 bases from J, the junction kept 6 bases outside the gene matches. The CDR3 sequence is 15 residues long. Germline values: CDR1 WSHSY, CDR2 SAAADI. CDR3 in amino acids: CASSVELAGVNEQFF. The CDR3 nucleotides are TGCGCCAGCAGTGTAGAACTAGCGGGAGTAAATGAGCAGTTCTTC.

The chain couples TRBV5-1 to TRBJ1-1; a possible D gene is TRBD1 (5 bases). Per the germline V gene, CDR1 is SGHRS and CDR2 is YFSETQ. V was trimmed by 6 bases and J by 1 base, leaving 16 bases between them. The CDR3 contains 15 residues. The CDR3 sequence: CASTITSGRNTEAFF. For the CDR3, the DNA is TGCGCCAGCACCATTACCTCAGGGAGGAACACTGAAGCTTTCTTT.

V gene TRBV7-3 combines with J gene TRBJ2-3; D is unclear. CDR3 length: 13 amino acids. Trimming stripped 8 bases from V and 2 bases from J, with 11 bases between. Germline values: CDR1 SGHTA, CDR2 FQGTGA. CDR3 coding DNA: TGTGCCAGCGCTTTTCTAGACACAGATACGCAGTATTTT. This gives the protein CASAFLDTDTQYF. The entire variable domain, with the rest obtained from reference TRBV7-3 and TRBJ2-3, is as follows: GAGVSQTPSNKVTEKGKYVELRCDPISGHTALYWYRQSLGQGPEFLIYFQGTGAADDSGLPNDRFFAVRPEGSVSTLKIQRTERGDSAVYLCASAFLDTDTQYFGPGTRLTVL.

The V call is TRBV9, the J call TRBJ1-2; possibly TRBD1 for D (6 bases). V was pared by 3 bases and J by 14 bases, with 17 bases between. Germline assignment: CDR1 SGDLS and CDR2 YYNGEE. CDR3 length equals 12 residues. CDR3 sequence: CASSALAGVGTF. As DNA, the CDR3 is TGTGCCAGCAGCGCGCTGGCAGGGGTCGGAACCTTC.

V usage is TRBV7-9 and J usage is TRBJ1-1; no clear D. This CDR3 is 11 amino acids long. Looked up from germline, CDR1 is SEHNR and CDR2 is FQNEAQ (reference sequence). V was trimmed by 2 bases and J by 5 bases, leaving 3 bases between them. CDR3 sequence (DNA): TGTGCCAGCAGCTTAAGTACTGAAGCTTTCTTT. It specifies CASSLSTEAFF.

On this clone itself: An end of the junction differs from the germline gene, which may be a read error. Additional DNA sequences in this sample encode the identical CDR3. V is TRBV6-6 and J is TRBJ2-3; perhaps TRBD1 as D (6 bases). The CDR3 is made up of 14 amino acids. Germline assignment: CDR1 MNHNY and CDR2 SVGAGI (reference sequence). CDR3 region: CASSYLQRTDTQYF. Written as DNA, the CDR3 is TGTGCCAGCAGTTACCTCCAACGGACAGATACGCAGTATTTC.

CDR3 in amino acids: CASSLMRSTAYNEQFF. CDR3 sequence (DNA): TGCGCCAGCAGCTTGATGAGGAGTACAGCCTACAATGAGCAGTTCTTC. The rearrangement uses TRBV5-1 and TRBJ2-1; D call uncertain. V was pared by 1 base and J by 2 bases, with 13 bases between. Germline CDR1 SGHRS, CDR2 YFSETQ. This CDR3 has 16 amino acids.

The chain joins TRBV14 to TRBJ2-7; TRBD2 agrees at 14 bases. This CDR3 has 17 residues. CDR1 is SGHDN and CDR2 is FVKESK in the germline V gene. Trimming at V came to 5 bases and at J to 0 bases, leaving 6 bases not matched to a gene. CDR3 protein: CASSARLAGGFSYEQYF. CDR3 sequence (DNA): TGTGCCAGCAGCGCTCGACTAGCGGGAGGGTTCTCCTACGAGCAGTACTTC.

This clone has only one observation. The V and J genes are TRBV5-4 and TRBJ2-7; TRBD2 matches 8 bases. The CDR3 contains 16 residues. The V segment lost 4 bases and the J segment 6 bases; nucleotides outside the gene matches: 15. Per germline, CDR1 SGHNT and CDR2 YYREEE (reference sequence). The CDR3 reads CASSPTSGRSSFEQYF. The CDR3 DNA reads TGTGCCAGCAGCCCCACTAGCGGCCGCTCCTCTTTCGAGCAGTACTTC.

This rearrangement joins TRBV6-4 to TRBJ2-3; unclear D gene. V was shortened by 4 bases and J by 4 bases, with 9 bases between the two germline ends. Germline-derived CDR1 and CDR2 are MRHNA and SNTAGT. CDR3 length: 13 amino acids. The CDR3 DNA reads TGTGCCAGCAGTGGTCTCCTTCCAGATACGCAGTATTTT. Protein product: CASSGLLPDTQYF.

CDR3 sequence: CASSRGINYGYTF. CDR3 coding DNA: TGTGCCAGCAGTAGGGGTATTAACTATGGCTACACCTTC. The J gene is TRBJ1-2, the V gene TRBV6-6, with D perhaps matching TRBD1 (5 bases). CDR1 is MNHNY, CDR2 SVGAGI, per germline (reference sequence). V lost 5 bases and J lost 1, with 8 bases in between. The CDR3 runs 13 residues.

The chain uses TRBV7-9 and TRBJ2-5; 9 bases are shared with TRBD1. Germline CDR1 and CDR2: SEHNR and FQNEAQ (reference sequence). Trimming cost V 6 bases and J 1 base; bases outside gene matches: 9. This CDR3 has 16 residues. The CDR3 coding sequence is TGTGCCAGCAGGCGGGACAGGGTGGGGCCCCAAGAGACCCAGTACTTC. It is translated as CASRRDRVGPQETQYF.

The chain couples TRBV5-1 to TRBJ2-5; no definite D call. The CDR3 sequence is 13 residues long. In germline, CDR1 is SGHRS, CDR2 YFSETQ. The ends were cut back, 4 bases at V and 2 bases at J, with 9 bases in the middle. This chain's CDR3 is CASSPALQETQYF. The CDR3 DNA reads TGCGCCAGCAGCCCAGCGCTTCAAGAGACCCAGTACTTC.

The chain combines TRBV9 with TRBJ2-7; 7 positions match TRBD2. The CDR3 has 15 residues. Germline loops: CDR1 SGDLS, CDR2 YYNGEE. Losses at the gene ends were 4 bases for V and 0 bases for J; bases not matched to a gene: 7. The CDR3 DNA reads as TGTGCCAGCAGCCCTAGCGGCGATGGCTCCTACGAGCAGTACTTC. Its protein is CASSPSGDGSYEQYF.